These T cell receptor beta chains were read from a single sample in a study of long-term antiretroviral therapy in people with HIV. Repertoires were generated with immunoSEQ multiplex PCR, while TCRdb's copy carries only in-frame clones and drops some. The table records 35,000 or so clones, more than 75% of them present only once. The sequencing here drew on unsorted PBMCs, taken around 2.7 years before starting antiretroviral therapy. The source is a woman in her twenties or thirties with HIV. The CDR3 runs from the conserved cysteine through the conserved F or W. The D gene is left open where the match is weak. A clone size is listed for some rows: how often the clone was seen (once, few, many), or a class if it is expanded.

d_call: NA; v_call: TRBV9; cdr3_length: 11; clone_size: NA; j_call: TRBJ1-2; cdr3_nt: TGTGCCAGCAACTCCAACTATGGCTACACCTTC; cdr3_aa: CASNSNYGYTF
d_call: TRBD1; v_call: TRBV19; cdr3_length: 15; clone_size: NA; j_call: TRBJ1-5; cdr3_nt: TGTGCCAGTAAGGCGGACAGGGGAGGAAATCAGCCCCAGCATTTT; cdr3_aa: CASKADRGGNQPQHF
d_call: NA; v_call: TRBV5-6; cdr3_length: 15; clone_size: NA; j_call: TRBJ1-2; cdr3_nt: TGTGCCAGCAGCTTGGGACAGCCCACTAGATATGGCTACACCTTC; cdr3_aa: CASSLGQPTRYGYTF
d_call: NA; v_call: TRBV30; cdr3_length: 13; clone_size: NA; j_call: TRBJ1-5; cdr3_nt: TGTGCCTGGACGGGGGGAGACAATCAGCCCCAGCATTTT; cdr3_aa: CAWTGGDNQPQHF
d_call: NA; v_call: TRBV19; cdr3_length: 15; clone_size: NA; j_call: TRBJ1-5; cdr3_nt: TGTGCCAGTACTGTTAGTCCCAACTGGGATCAGCCCCAGCATTTT; cdr3_aa: CASTVSPNWDQPQHF
d_call: TRBD1; v_call: TRBV18; cdr3_length: 13; clone_size: NA; j_call: TRBJ2-1; cdr3_nt: TGTGCCAGCTTCAACAGGGGGCCTGATGAGCAGTTCTTC; cdr3_aa: CASFNRGPDEQFF
d_call: NA; v_call: TRBV4-2; cdr3_length: 14; clone_size: once; j_call: TRBJ1-5; cdr3_nt: TGTGCCAGCAGCCAAGACAGGGTGTCATGGCCCCAGCATTTT; cdr3_aa: CASSQDRVSWPQHF
d_call: NA; v_call: TRBV20-1; cdr3_length: 11; clone_size: NA; j_call: TRBJ1-1; cdr3_nt: TGCAGTGCTGACCCGGGCCTTGAAGCTTTCTTT; cdr3_aa: CSADPGLEAFF
d_call: NA; v_call: TRBV2; cdr3_length: 15; clone_size: once; j_call: TRBJ1-1; cdr3_nt: TGTGCCAGCAGTGCGTCACCCCTAATGAACACTGAAGCTTTCTTT; cdr3_aa: CASSASPLMNTEAFF
d_call: NA; v_call: TRBV25-1; cdr3_length: 10; clone_size: few; j_call: TRBJ2-2; cdr3_nt: TGTGCCAGCAGAACCGGGGAGCTGTTTTTT; cdr3_aa: CASRTGELFF
d_call: NA; v_call: TRBV14; cdr3_length: 14; clone_size: NA; j_call: TRBJ1-2; cdr3_nt: TGTGCCAGCAGCCAGGGGTCAGGGGTGAAGGGCTACACCTTC; cdr3_aa: CASSQGSGVKGYTF
d_call: NA; v_call: TRBV4-1; cdr3_length: 17; clone_size: NA; j_call: TRBJ2-2; cdr3_nt: TGCGCCAGCAGCCACGGGGACCGATCCGCGAACACCGGGGAGCTGTTTTTT; cdr3_aa: CASSHGDRSANTGELFF
d_call: TRBD1; v_call: TRBV19; cdr3_length: 16; clone_size: once; j_call: TRBJ1-5; cdr3_nt: TGTGCCAGTAGTACGACAGGGACAGGGGGTAATCAGCCCCAGCATTTT; cdr3_aa: CASSTTGTGGNQPQHF
d_call: TRBD1; v_call: TRBV6-5; cdr3_length: 12; clone_size: NA; j_call: TRBJ2-1; cdr3_nt: TGTGCCAGCAGTTACCAGGACAGGGAAGAGTTCTTC; cdr3_aa: CASSYQDREEFF
d_call: NA; v_call: TRBV9; cdr3_length: 15; clone_size: NA; j_call: TRBJ1-4; cdr3_nt: TGTGCCAGCAGCGCCCTGTCCGCAGGAGGTGAAAAACTGTTTTTT; cdr3_aa: CASSALSAGGEKLFF
d_call: NA; v_call: TRBV19; cdr3_length: 12; clone_size: NA; j_call: TRBJ1-1; cdr3_nt: TGTGCCAGTAGTCCCGACGGCGATGAAGCTTTCTTT; cdr3_aa: CASSPDGDEAFF
d_call: NA; v_call: TRBV13; cdr3_length: 14; clone_size: NA; j_call: TRBJ1-1; cdr3_nt: TGTGCCAGCAGCTTAGAGGGGGGGAACACTGAAGCTTTCTTT; cdr3_aa: CASSLEGGNTEAFF
d_call: TRBD1; v_call: TRBV2; cdr3_length: 20; clone_size: NA; j_call: TRBJ1-1; cdr3_nt: TGTGCCTTTCTCCGACTTGCCAGTAATAAAGGACAGGAATTGAACACTGAAGCTTTCTTT; cdr3_aa: CAFLRLASNKGQELNTEAFF
d_call: TRBD1; v_call: TRBV20-1; cdr3_length: 11; clone_size: NA; j_call: TRBJ1-1; cdr3_nt: TGCAGTGCTGGGGGACAGGGTGAAGCTTTCTTT; cdr3_aa: CSAGGQGEAFF
d_call: NA; v_call: TRBV2; cdr3_length: 13; clone_size: NA; j_call: TRBJ2-5; cdr3_nt: TGTGCCAGCAAGCTGGACAGAAAAGAGACCCAGTACTTC; cdr3_aa: CASKLDRKETQYF
d_call: NA; v_call: TRBV5-6; cdr3_length: 15; clone_size: NA; j_call: TRBJ2-2; cdr3_nt: TGTGCCAGCAGCTTGGTGGGAAAGAACACCGGGGAGCTGTTTTTT; cdr3_aa: CASSLVGKNTGELFF
d_call: NA; v_call: TRBV30; cdr3_length: 12; clone_size: NA; j_call: TRBJ1-2; cdr3_nt: TGTGCCTGGGGGACCGGATCCTATGGCTACACCTTC; cdr3_aa: CAWGTGSYGYTF
d_call: NA; v_call: TRBV7-6; cdr3_length: 13; clone_size: NA; j_call: TRBJ2-7; cdr3_nt: TGTGCCAGCAGCTTAGCATTCCCGAGAGAGCAGTACTTC; cdr3_aa: CASSLAFPREQYF
d_call: TRBD1; v_call: TRBV29-1; cdr3_length: 12; clone_size: once; j_call: TRBJ1-2; cdr3_nt: TGCAGCGTTGAACCCACAGGGGGTGGCTACACCTTC; cdr3_aa: CSVEPTGGGYTF
d_call: NA; v_call: TRBV13; cdr3_length: 14; clone_size: NA; j_call: TRBJ1-1; cdr3_nt: TGTGCCAGCAGCTTAGGCCGGCAGGGCGCTGAAGCTTTCTTT; cdr3_aa: CASSLGRQGAEAFF
d_call: TRBD1; v_call: TRBV7-9; cdr3_length: 16; clone_size: NA; j_call: TRBJ2-3; cdr3_nt: TGTGCCAGCGGGGGGAGCGACAGGGGAATAACAGATACGCAGTATTTT; cdr3_aa: CASGGSDRGITDTQYF
d_call: NA; v_call: TRBV4-1; cdr3_length: 14; clone_size: NA; j_call: TRBJ1-1; cdr3_nt: TGCGCCAGCAGCCAAGTTACAGAGAGCACTGAAGCTTTCTTT; cdr3_aa: CASSQVTESTEAFF
d_call: NA; v_call: TRBV13; cdr3_length: 13; clone_size: NA; j_call: TRBJ1-1; cdr3_nt: TGTGCCAGCAGCCCTAGAATGAACACTGAAGCTTTCTTT; cdr3_aa: CASSPRMNTEAFF
d_call: TRBD2; v_call: TRBV23-1; cdr3_length: 18; clone_size: NA; j_call: TRBJ2-1; cdr3_nt: TGCGCCAGCAGTCAATCCACTAGGGCGGGGGACTCCTACAATGAGCAGTTCTTC; cdr3_aa: CASSQSTRAGDSYNEQFF
d_call: NA; v_call: TRBV30; cdr3_length: 15; clone_size: NA; j_call: TRBJ1-4; cdr3_nt: TGTGCCTGGACCCGTCAAATGAAGACTAATGAAAAACTGTTTTTT; cdr3_aa: CAWTRQMKTNEKLFF
d_call: NA; v_call: TRBV5-4; cdr3_length: 15; clone_size: NA; j_call: TRBJ2-6; cdr3_nt: TGTGCCAGCAGCTCGTACCTTTCTGGGGCCAACGTCCTGACTTTC; cdr3_aa: CASSSYLSGANVLTF
d_call: TRBD2; v_call: TRBV9; cdr3_length: 13; clone_size: NA; j_call: TRBJ2-2; cdr3_nt: TGTGCCGGAGCGGGGGGGCCTGGCGGGGAGCTGTTTTTT; cdr3_aa: CAGAGGPGGELFF
d_call: NA; v_call: TRBV19; cdr3_length: 14; clone_size: NA; j_call: TRBJ1-2; cdr3_nt: TGTGCCAGTAGTGGACAAGCGCAGACTATGGGCTACACCTTC; cdr3_aa: CASSGQAQTMGYTF
d_call: TRBD1; v_call: TRBV6-1; cdr3_length: 13; clone_size: NA; j_call: TRBJ1-6; cdr3_nt: TGTGCCAGCAAGACAGGGGTTGTTTCACCCCTCCACTTT; cdr3_aa: CASKTGVVSPLHF
d_call: TRBD2; v_call: TRBV15; cdr3_length: 12; clone_size: NA; j_call: TRBJ2-7; cdr3_nt: TGTGCCACCAGCCTGGGGGGGTACGAGCAGTACTTC; cdr3_aa: CATSLGGYEQYF
d_call: NA; v_call: TRBV6-1; cdr3_length: 14; clone_size: NA; j_call: TRBJ1-2; cdr3_nt: TGTGCCAGCAGATGGTTGGACGCCAACTATGGCTACACCTTC; cdr3_aa: CASRWLDANYGYTF
d_call: NA; v_call: TRBV19; cdr3_length: 13; clone_size: NA; j_call: TRBJ1-2; cdr3_nt: TGTGCCAGTATGATCATAAGCAAGGATGGCTACACCTTC; cdr3_aa: CASMIISKDGYTF
d_call: NA; v_call: TRBV29-1; cdr3_length: 13; clone_size: NA; j_call: TRBJ2-3; cdr3_nt: TGCAGCACCGGGACGGAGAGCACAGATACGCAGTATTTT; cdr3_aa: CSTGTESTDTQYF
d_call: NA; v_call: TRBV5-4; cdr3_length: 16; clone_size: NA; j_call: TRBJ1-1; cdr3_nt: TGTGCCAGCAGCCACACGGGGGGCAGGGAGGAGGCTGAAGCTTTCTTT; cdr3_aa: CASSHTGGREEAEAFF
d_call: NA; v_call: TRBV15; cdr3_length: 15; clone_size: once; j_call: TRBJ1-2; cdr3_nt: TGTGCCACCAGCAGAGATAGTAATCAATTAACCAGCTACACCTTC; cdr3_aa: CATSRDSNQLTSYTF
d_call: TRBD2; v_call: TRBV7-6; cdr3_length: 21; clone_size: once; j_call: TRBJ2-3; cdr3_nt: TGTGCCAGCAGCCGCGCCGGGACTAGCGGGGGGTATAGGGTCAGCACAGATACGCAGTATTTT; cdr3_aa: CASSRAGTSGGYRVSTDTQYF
d_call: NA; v_call: TRBV5-1; cdr3_length: 15; clone_size: NA; j_call: TRBJ2-7; cdr3_nt: TGCGCCAGCAGAAAGGTAGTAGGGGGGAGCGACGAGCAGTACTTC; cdr3_aa: CASRKVVGGSDEQYF
d_call: TRBD1; v_call: TRBV2; cdr3_length: 14; clone_size: NA; j_call: TRBJ1-2; cdr3_nt: TGTGCCACTCGGCAGAGACAGGGGGCGCCCGGCTACACCTTC; cdr3_aa: CATRQRQGAPGYTF
d_call: NA; v_call: TRBV14; cdr3_length: 16; clone_size: NA; j_call: TRBJ2-3; cdr3_nt: TGTGCCAGCAGCCAATTGGGGGGCCGGAGCACAGATACGCAGTATTTT; cdr3_aa: CASSQLGGRSTDTQYF
d_call: NA; v_call: TRBV11-1; cdr3_length: 16; clone_size: NA; j_call: TRBJ1-1; cdr3_nt: TGTGCCAGCAGCCCCCCTTCGACACAGTTGAACACTGAAGCTTTCTTT; cdr3_aa: CASSPPSTQLNTEAFF
d_call: TRBD1; v_call: TRBV7-6; cdr3_length: 14; clone_size: NA; j_call: TRBJ1-1; cdr3_nt: TGTGCCAGCAGCTCATGGGACAGGGACACTGAAGCTTTCTTT; cdr3_aa: CASSSWDRDTEAFF
d_call: NA; v_call: TRBV18; cdr3_length: 12; clone_size: NA; j_call: TRBJ1-1; cdr3_nt: TGTGCCAGCTCACTTGACCCTGGAGACGCTTTCTTT; cdr3_aa: CASSLDPGDAFF
d_call: NA; v_call: TRBV13; cdr3_length: 14; clone_size: NA; j_call: TRBJ1-6; cdr3_nt: TGTGCCAGCAGCGCAGGGGATCGGAGTTCACCCCTCCACTTT; cdr3_aa: CASSAGDRSSPLHF
d_call: TRBD1; v_call: TRBV7-3; cdr3_length: 19; clone_size: once; j_call: TRBJ2-2; cdr3_nt: TGTGCCACCCGTAGGGCGAGTCGAACCGGGACAGGGGACACCGGGGAGCTGTTTTTT; cdr3_aa: CATRRASRTGTGDTGELFF
d_call: TRBD1; v_call: TRBV7-6; cdr3_length: 16; clone_size: NA; j_call: TRBJ2-3; cdr3_nt: TGTGCCAGCAGCTTACTACGGGACAGAGCACCGCCAGCGCAGTATTTT; cdr3_aa: CASSLLRDRAPPAQYF
d_call: NA; v_call: TRBV6-1; cdr3_length: 14; clone_size: NA; j_call: TRBJ1-2; cdr3_nt: TGTGCCACCAAGGTGGCAGGTACTAACTATGGCTACACCTTC; cdr3_aa: CATKVAGTNYGYTF
d_call: NA; v_call: TRBV5-6; cdr3_length: 16; clone_size: NA; j_call: TRBJ2-5; cdr3_nt: TGTGCCAGCAGCTTAGGAGACAGGCTACTCCAAGAGACCCAGTACTTC; cdr3_aa: CASSLGDRLLQETQYF